This T cell receptor beta chain derives from a study of cytotoxic CD8 clonotypes in ibrutinib-treated CLL. Trimming stripped 4 bases from V and 7 bases from J, with 13 bases between. Germline CDR1 reads SGHVS; CDR2 reads FNYEAQ. CDR3 length: 14 amino acids. Depth targeted 1 in 200,000 to 1 in 1 million T cells, averaging 10x coverage per clonotype. Using immunoSEQ multiplex PCR, the repertoire was profiled, and TCRdb retains in-frame clones only, with some absent. The table includes around 250,000 clones, 70% detected once. General study results and limits: Researchers report that baseline clonality outpaced age-matched healthy donors and tracked circulating CD8+ T-cell counts.

With regard to this clone: The antigen remains undetermined.

This TCR came from a human donor with chronic lymphocytic leukemia. This chain uses TRBV7-6 with TRBJ1-4, with D tentatively TRBD1 (5 bases). Sequencing was performed on PBMCs, taken after 24 months of ibrutinib treatment. The DNA for the CDR3 is TGTGCCAGCAGCTCGGCAGGGCTAAGTGAAAAACTGTTTTTT. It encodes CASSSAGLSEKLFF.